This T cell receptor beta chain is from a study of blood T cell repertoires in COVID-19. Trimming removed 7 bases from V and 2 bases from J, with 20 bases in between. The CDR3 has 16 residues. Assay used: immunoSEQ multiplex PCR; TCRdb lists only in-frame clones, some missing. The table records roughly 320,000 clones, 90% to 95% of them present only once. What was sequenced was PBMCs or T cells enriched from blood (not recorded which). The sequence was collected from a woman aged 25 to 39 who had been exposed to COVID-19. V usage is TRBV23-1 and J usage is TRBJ1-1; D call uncertain. TRBV23-1 counts as an open reading frame of uncertain function. The CDR3, as DNA: TGCGCCAGCATCAAACCTAACCTCAGGCCTAACACTGAAGCTTTCTTT. This sequence encodes CASIKPNLRPNTEAFF.